This passage covers 15 T cell receptor beta chains from one sample sequenced in a study of OX40 agonist ivuxolimab in advanced cancers. Some clones are missing from TCRdb's copy, which holds only in-frame ones; the method was immunoSEQ multiplex PCR. The sample carries about 59,000 clones, over 75% recorded once. Specimen: CD4+ or CD8+ T cells sorted from blood, collected in a trial of the OX40 agonist ivuxolimab. These receptors were taken from an adult with an advanced solid tumor such as melanoma, head and neck, liver or kidney cancer.

The rearrangement uses TRBV7-2 and TRBJ2-7; 7 bases match TRBD1. J lost 6 bases, V lost 1 base, and 0 bases had no gene match. Germline CDR1 SGHTA, CDR2 FQGNSA. This CDR3 spans 12 amino acids. CDR3 region: CASSLDRGEQYF. CDR3 bases: TGTGCCAGCAGCTTAGACAGGGGCGAGCAGTACTTC.

J is TRBJ2-3 and V is TRBV28; a possible D gene is TRBD2 (6 bases). Trimming took 8 bases from V and 1 from J, leaving 19 bases between them. The CDR3 runs 16 residues. Germline V CDR1 and CDR2: MDHEN, SYDVKM. CDR3 DNA sequence: TGTGCCAGCCTTAGCTTTGTTCCGGGGGGCACAGATACGCAGTATTTT. Protein: CASLSFVPGGTDTQYF.

The chain links TRBV5-1 to TRBJ2-2; the D is unclear. The CDR3 is 15 amino acids. Germline V gives CDR1 SGHRS, CDR2 YFSETQ. V lost 0 bases to trimming and J lost 5 bases, with 11 bases between them. CDR3 region: CASSLGALGTGELFF. The DNA of the CDR3 is TGCGCCAGCAGCTTGGGAGCGTTGGGGACCGGGGAGCTGTTTTTT.

This rearrangement joins TRBV7-8 to TRBJ1-5, with D unclear. The CDR3 has 13 residues. Trimming left V 5 bases short and J 7 bases short, with 12 bases between. The germline V gene encodes CDR1 SGHVS and CDR2 FQNEAQ. The CDR3 reads CASSQVGWQPQHF. CDR3 nucleotide sequence: TGTGCCAGCAGCCAAGTGGGGTGGCAGCCCCAGCATTTT.

The chain recombines TRBV5-4 with TRBJ1-3; D not certain. There are 15 residues in the CDR3. Trimming took off 4 bases at V and 0 bases at J, with 11 bases between the two ends. The V gene's germline CDR1 is SGHNT and CDR2 YYREEE (reference sequence). This CDR3 is CASSGRENSGNTIYF. The CDR3 bases are TGTGCCAGCAGCGGGAGGGAGAACTCTGGAAACACCATATATTTT.

The chain combines TRBV28 with TRBJ2-3; unclear D gene. The length of the CDR3 is 15 residues. Germline CDR1 and CDR2: MDHEN and SYDVKM. Trimming took off 2 bases at V and 10 bases at J, with 19 bases between the two ends. The CDR3 DNA follows: TGTGCCAGCAGTTTAGGCAGTACCACCACGGTCCCGCAGTATTTT. Protein: CASSLGSTTTVPQYF.

The genes are TRBV2 and TRBJ2-2; 7 nucleotides align to TRBD1. The V segment lost 4 bases and the J segment 6 bases; nucleotides outside the gene matches: 2. In germline, CDR1 is SNHLY, CDR2 FYNNEI. CDR3 size: 13 residues. The CDR3 DNA reads TGTGCCAGCAGTGTAGGACAGGCCGGGGAGCTGTTTTTT. Its protein is CASSVGQAGELFF. The complete variable domain, with remaining parts taken from reference TRBV2 and TRBJ2-2, reads EPEVTQTPSHQVTQMGQEVILRCVPISNHLYFYWYRQILGQKVEFLVSFYNNEISEKSEIFDDQFSVERPDGSNFTLKIRSTKLEDSAMYFCASSVGQAGELFFGEGSRLTVL.

V gene TRBV7-3 combines with J gene TRBJ2-1; 12 bases line up with TRBD2. J was trimmed by 13 bases and V by 4 bases; bases with no gene match: 5. Germline V gene data show CDR1 as SGHTA and CDR2 as FQGTGA. CDR3 size: 13 residues. CDR3 in DNA: TGTGCCAGCAGCTCGACTAGCGGGGGATCCCAGTTCTTC. Translating it yields CASSSTSGGSQFF.

The rearrangement links TRBV9 to TRBJ2-3; 10 bases match TRBD2. V gave up 0 bases and J gave up 14 bases; unmatched junction bases: 18. Germline lookup yields CDR1 SGDLS and CDR2 YYNGEE. The CDR3 has 17 amino acids. As DNA, the CDR3 is TGTGCCAGCAGCGTAGACCCTAGCGGGGGTCCACGATACAGTCTGTATTTT. Its translation is CASSVDPSGGPRYSLYF.

J is TRBJ1-2 and V is TRBV5-1, with no clear D. CDR1 is SGHRS and CDR2 is YFSETQ in the germline V gene. The CDR3 sequence is 12 residues long. Deletions cut 4 bases from V and 4 bases from J, with 8 bases between. The CDR3 DNA reads TGCGCCAGCAGCGTCGGGAGCTATGGCTACACCTTC. It encodes CASSVGSYGYTF. Looking up the rest from reference TRBV5-1 and TRBJ1-2 gives the full variable domain: KAGVTQTPRYLIKTRGQQVTLSCSPISGHRSVSWYQQTPGQGLQFLFEYFSETQRNKGNFPGRFSGRQFSNSRSEMNVSTLELGDSALYLCASSVGSYGYTFGSGTRLTVV.

CDR3 in DNA: TGTGCCAGCAGCCTCGACAGGGACACTGAAGCTTTCTTT. Translated: CASSLDRDTEAFF. J is TRBJ1-1 and V is TRBV6-1; 7 nucleotides align to TRBD1. After removal of 6 bases from V and 3 bases from J, the junction contained 4 bases not matched to a gene. CDR3 length equals 13 residues. Germline CDR1 is MNHNS and CDR2 is SASEGT.

The V gene is TRBV4-1, the J gene TRBJ1-2; D remains unclear. This CDR3 has 16 amino acids. V shed 0 bases and J shed 4 bases, with 15 bases lying between them. CDR1 is MGHRA, CDR2 YSYEKL, per germline. The CDR3 here is CASSQEVDTGAYGYTF. The CDR3 nucleotides are TGCGCCAGCAGCCAAGAGGTAGACACCGGTGCCTATGGCTACACCTTC.

The chain couples TRBV5-1 to TRBJ2-5; D is uncertain. The CDR3 totals 12 residues. V lost 0 bases, J lost 4 bases, and 4 bases lay in between. Germline-derived CDR1 and CDR2 are SGHRS and YFSETQ. CDR3 protein: CASSLARETQYF. Written as DNA, the CDR3 is TGCGCCAGCAGCTTGGCTAGAGAGACCCAGTACTTC.

The J gene is TRBJ1-2, the V gene TRBV9; D might be TRBD1 (6 bases). Trimming pared 4 bases from V and 2 bases from J, leaving 12 bases between. Germline V gene lookup returns CDR1 SGDLS and CDR2 YYNGEE. The CDR3 covers 14 residues. CDR3 sequence (DNA): TGTGCCAGCAGCTCTAGGGGGGGAAACTATGGCTACACCTTC. It translates to CASSSRGGNYGYTF. Drawing the rest from reference TRBV9 and TRBJ1-2, the complete variable domain is DSGVTQTPKHLITATGQRVTLRCSPRSGDLSVYWYQQSLDQGLQFLIQYYNGEERAKGNILERFSAQQFPDLHSELNLSSLELGDSALYFCASSSRGGNYGYTFGSGTRLTVV.

This chain uses TRBV4-3 with TRBJ1-4; 8 nucleotides align to TRBD1. J lost 5 bases, V lost 1 base, and 6 bases had no gene match. Germline loops: CDR1 LGHNA, CDR2 YSLEER. The CDR3 totals 16 residues. This CDR3 reads CASSQGTGLLNEKLFF. CDR3 nucleotide sequence: TGCGCCAGCAGCCAAGGGACAGGGCTCCTAAATGAAAAACTGTTTTTT.